This is a list of T cell receptor beta chains from one sample in a study of Graves' ophthalmopathy and Graves' hyperthyroidism. MiXCR was run by TCRdb on the multiplex PCR reads, yielding one entry per CDR3 protein. The sample holds about 480,000 distinct CDR3 sequences, around an eighth seen once. The specimen sequenced was blood. The origin of the receptors is a woman aged 25 to 39 with Graves' ophthalmopathy. Both conserved end residues are part of each CDR3. A D gene is named only where the DNA matches it firmly. The listing skips clone size in some rows; elsewhere it reads once, few, many or a size class.

NA	TRBJ2-2	NA	TRBV12-5	CASGFQTGELFF	TGTGCTAGTGGTTTCCAAACCGGGGAGCTGTTTTTT
many	TRBJ1-2	NA	TRBV7-2	CASSLTGSNYGYTF	TGTGCCAGCAGCTTAACGGGATCTAACTATGGCTACACCTTC
many	TRBJ2-7	NA	TRBV27	CASSLSIGNYYEQYF	TGTGCCAGCAGTTTATCGATCGGTAATTATTACGAGCAGTACTTC
many	TRBJ1-6	NA	TRBV28	CASSLPQGIRNSPLHF	TGTGCCAGCAGTTTACCACAGGGTATACGGAATTCACCCCTCCACTTT
many	TRBJ2-7	NA	TRBV5-8	CASSLQRVLGEQYF	TGTGCCAGCAGCTTGCAACGGGTCTTGGGAGAGCAGTACTTC
many	TRBJ2-7	TRBD1	TRBV6-5	CASSYPTGGRYEQYF	TGTGCCAGCAGTTACCCGACAGGGGGCCGGTACGAGCAGTACTTC
many	TRBJ1-5	NA	TRBV7-2	CASSLAPEGRRQPQHF	TGTGCCAGCAGCTTAGCACCAGAGGGCCGGCGACAGCCCCAGCATTTT
many	TRBJ2-5	TRBD1	TRBV7-9	CASSFRDSKETQYF	TGTGCCAGCAGCTTTCGGGACAGCAAAGAGACCCAGTACTTC
many	TRBJ1-1	NA	TRBV6-1	CASSKTEAFF	TGTGCCAGCAGTAAAACTGAAGCTTTCTTT
many	TRBJ1-1	NA	TRBV28	CASREYRDRFSEAFF	TGTGCCAGCAGAGAGTACAGGGACCGGTTCTCTGAAGCTTTCTTT
NA	TRBJ2-2	TRBD2	TRBV6-1	CASSPLSAGGIGGELFF	TGTGCCAGCAGTCCTCTCTCAGCGGGGGGGATCGGCGGGGAGCTGTTTTTT
many	TRBJ1-2	TRBD1	TRBV27	CASSPTGQGAYYGYTF	TGTGCCAGCAGTCCCACCGGACAGGGGGCCTACTATGGCTACACCTTC
few	TRBJ2-2	NA	TRBV28	CASTATPNTGELFF	TGTGCCAGCACGGCGACACCGAACACCGGGGAGCTGTTTTTT
many	TRBJ2-7	NA	TRBV28	CAIGREHFYEQYF	TGTGCCATCGGTCGAGAGCACTTCTACGAGCAGTACTTC
NA	TRBJ2-5	TRBD2	TRBV6-5	CASSYVGTSGSQGTQYF	TGTGCCAGCAGTTACGTAGGGACTAGCGGGAGTCAGGGGACCCAGTACTTC
many	TRBJ2-5	TRBD1	TRBV6-5	CASLNRGQETQYF	TGTGCCAGCCTCAACAGGGGCCAAGAGACCCAGTACTTC
NA	TRBJ2-2	NA	TRBV20-1	CSARDARESDTGELFF	TGCAGTGCTAGAGATGCACGGGAATCGGACACCGGGGAGCTGTTTTTT
NA	TRBJ1-1	NA	TRBV2	CASWPGTNTEAFF	TGTGCCAGTTGGCCGGGTACGAACACTGAAGCTTTCTTT
many	TRBJ2-5	NA	TRBV2	CASSDGRGKETQYF	TGTGCCAGCAGTGACGGCAGGGGCAAAGAGACCCAGTACTTC
many	TRBJ1-1	NA	TRBV19	CASSIAGARGLTEAFF	TGTGCCAGTAGTATAGCAGGGGCGCGGGGGCTCACTGAAGCTTTCTTT
many	TRBJ1-2	TRBD1	TRBV7-8	CASSWGQGDAYGYTF	TGTGCCAGCAGCTGGGGACAGGGGGACGCCTATGGCTACACCTTC
NA	TRBJ1-5	TRBD1	TRBV28	CASRNRGGNQPQHF	TGTGCCAGCCGTAACAGGGGTGGAAATCAGCCCCAGCATTTT
few	TRBJ2-5	TRBD1	TRBV11-2	CASSWIRDRGQTQYF	TGTGCCAGCAGCTGGATCCGGGACAGGGGACAGACCCAGTACTTC
many	TRBJ2-5	NA	TRBV11-1	CASSLGRESQYF	TGTGCCAGCAGCTTGGGCAGGGAGTCCCAGTACTTC
NA	TRBJ2-6	TRBD1	TRBV10-3	CAGRQGAGANVLTF	TGTGCCGGGAGACAGGGAGCTGGGGCCAACGTCCTGACTTTC
many	TRBJ2-2	NA	TRBV12-3/TRBV12-4	CASSRLTGGTGELFF	TGTGCCAGCAGTAGACTAACCGGGGGCACCGGGGAGCTGTTTTTT
many	TRBJ1-6	NA	TRBV6-5	CASSYSRNNSPLHF	TGTGCCAGCAGTTACTCACGGAATAATTCACCCCTCCACTTT
many	TRBJ1-5	NA	TRBV7-2	CASSFSGYQPQHF	TGTGCCAGCAGCTTTTCAGGGTATCAGCCCCAGCATTTT
many	TRBJ1-4	TRBD1	TRBV27	CASRRTGSNEKLFF	TGTGCCAGCAGACGGACAGGGTCTAATGAAAAACTGTTTTTT
many	TRBJ1-5	TRBD1	TRBV6-1	CASSGGAGGRISQPQHF	TGTGCCAGCAGTGGGGGGGCAGGGGGCCGAATATCTCAGCCCCAGCATTTT
many	TRBJ1-1	NA	TRBV20-1	CSARDGRDTEAFF	TGCAGTGCTAGAGATGGCAGGGACACTGAAGCTTTCTTT
many	TRBJ1-3	NA	TRBV29-1	CSVVVTGNTIYF	TGCAGCGTTGTTGTGACTGGAAACACCATATATTTT
NA	TRBJ2-4	TRBD2	TRBV7-9	CASSPGGGLTNIQYF	TGTGCCAGCAGCCCAGGCGGGGGTTTAACGAACATTCAGTACTTC
many	TRBJ1-2	TRBD1	TRBV6-5	CASSYSGTGLDGYTF	TGTGCCAGCAGTTACTCCGGGACAGGATTGGATGGCTACACCTTC
NA	TRBJ2-7	TRBD1	TRBV19	CASRSDRSYEQYF	TGTGCCAGTAGATCGGACAGGAGCTACGAGCAGTACTTC
many	TRBJ2-7	TRBD2	TRBV19	CASSVAGASYEQYF	TGTGCCAGCTCCGTAGCGGGAGCTTCCTACGAGCAGTACTTC
NA	TRBJ1-1	NA	TRBV18	CASSFLNRDRNTEAFF	TGTGCCAGCTCTTTCCTCAACAGGGACCGGAACACTGAAGCTTTCTTT
many	TRBJ1-1	TRBD1	TRBV2	CASSPDRVNTEAFF	TGTGCCAGCAGCCCGGACAGGGTGAACACTGAAGCTTTCTTT
many	TRBJ2-7	NA	TRBV15	CATSRDRTGYEQYF	TGTGCCACCAGCAGAGACAGAACTGGCTACGAGCAGTACTTC
NA	TRBJ2-5	NA	TRBV12-3/TRBV12-4	CASSFARGTQYF	TGTGCCAGCAGTTTCGCTAGAGGCACCCAGTACTTC